The 23 T cell receptor beta chains below all came from one sample that was sequenced in a study of post-analysis software for immune sequencing data. Overall study findings and caveats: Compared with controls, patients had more of about 5 TRBV segments, including TRBV5-6, TRBV5-1 and TRBV20-1.

cDNA libraries of TCR beta carried unique molecular identifiers. TCRdb passed the PCR reads through MiXCR, listing each CDR3 protein once. Altogether almost 700,000 distinct CDR3 sequences are present, approximately 59% being singletons, with the ten largest covering roughly 10%. These receptors have no known antigen. Input material: blood. The receptor set was obtained from a girl aged 2 to 9 with multiple sclerosis.

This clonotype has more than one count but fewer than ten. This chain uses TRBV4-2 with TRBJ2-3; 14 bases agree with TRBD2. This CDR3 is built from 15 residues. V shed 5 bases, J shed 9 bases, and the junction held 7 bases outside the gene matches. Germline loops: CDR1 LGHNA, CDR2 YNFKEQ. CDR3 protein: CASSVGTSGGGTQYF. The CDR3 DNA reads TGTGCCAGCAGCGTCGGGACTAGCGGGGGAGGGACGCAGTATTTT.

The rearrangement joins TRBV20-1 to TRBJ2-7; 9 bases align to TRBD2. The ends lost 0 bases at V and 7 bases at J; junction bases unmatched: 4. The length of the CDR3 is 13 residues. Germline loops: CDR1 DFQATT, CDR2 SNEGSKA (reference sequence). This chain's CDR3 is CSARDLAGSEQYF. The CDR3 DNA is TGCAGTGCTAGAGATCTAGCGGGGAGTGAGCAGTACTTC.

V and J are TRBV12-3 or TRBV12-4 and TRBJ2-5; D perhaps matches TRBD1 (5 bases). With 6 bases removed from V and 3 bases from J, the gap between germline ends came to 11 bases. This CDR3 contains 13 residues. CDR3 DNA sequence: TGTGCCAGCAGCAAACAGGAAGAAGAGACCCAGTACTTC. Protein product: CASSKQEEETQYF.

This clonotype was observed a few times. This chain's CDR3 is CAISESGQGGYEQYF. In DNA form, the CDR3 reads TGTGCCATCAGTGAGTCAGGACAGGGGGGGTACGAGCAGTACTTC. This rearrangement joins TRBV10-3 to TRBJ2-7; TRBD1 agrees at 10 bases. The junction had 3 bases not matched to a gene; V was cut back by 0 bases and J by 4 bases. This CDR3 contains 15 residues. The germline V gene encodes CDR1 ENHRY and CDR2 SYGVKD.

This clonotype was counted between two and nine times. One junction end does not reproduce the germline sequence, and a read error may be involved. This chain connects TRBV5-1 to TRBJ1-5; the match to TRBD1 covers 10 bases. The CDR3 contains 15 residues. CDR1 and CDR2 from the germline V gene are SGHRS and YFSETQ. CDR3 residues: CASSLGQGRNQPQHF. Written as DNA, the CDR3 is TGTGCCAGCAGTTTGGGACAGGGGCGCAATCAGCCCCAGCATTTT.

The rearrangement joins TRBV7-6 to TRBJ1-1; D gene unclear. CDR1 and CDR2 from the germline V gene are SGHVS and FNYEAQ. The germline V and J ends were trimmed by 1 base and 1 base, with 10 bases remaining between them. The CDR3 runs 15 residues. The CDR3 coding sequence is TGTGCCAGCAGCTTAGATATGAATAGGAACACTGAAGCTTTCTTT. Protein sequence: CASSLDMNRNTEAFF.

The table lists this clonotype with a few counts. This chain joins TRBV3-1 and TRBJ1-5; perhaps TRBD1 as D (5 bases). V lost 1 base to trimming and J lost 8 bases, with 6 bases between them. Germline V lookup: CDR1 LGHDT, CDR2 YNNKEL (reference sequence). CDR3 length: 12 amino acids. The CDR3, as DNA: TGTGCCAGCAGCCAAGGGGGCGAGCCCCAGCATTTT. It specifies CASSQGGEPQHF.

V usage is TRBV7-2 and J usage is TRBJ2-3, with 8 bases identical to TRBD2. After removal of 1 base from V and 3 bases from J, the junction contained 9 bases not matched to a gene. Per germline, CDR1 SGHTA and CDR2 FQGNSA. There are 17 residues in the CDR3. The CDR3 sequence is CASSLEAGGVITDTQYF. The CDR3 DNA follows: TGTGCCAGCAGCTTAGAGGCCGGGGGGGTGATTACAGATACGCAGTATTTT.

The CDR3 nucleotides read TGCAGTGCTAGATTGGGGATAGGGGAGAACACTGAAGCTTTCTTT. This sequence encodes CSARLGIGENTEAFF. The chain joins TRBV20-1 to TRBJ1-1; the D gene is possibly TRBD1 (5 bases). Germline CDR1 is DFQATT and CDR2 is SNEGSKA (reference sequence). V gave up 2 bases and J gave up 1 base, with 14 bases separating them. The CDR3 contains 15 residues.

This clonotype was observed a handful of times. This sequence joins TRBV7-9 and TRBJ2-7, with 8 bases fitting TRBD1. This CDR3 has 16 amino acids. CDR1 and CDR2 from the germline V gene are SEHNR and FQNEAQ (reference sequence). V lost 5 bases to trimming and J lost 0 bases; unmatched junction nucleotides: 9. This chain's CDR3 is CASSARQGTSSYEQYF. In DNA, the CDR3 is TGTGCCAGCAGCGCTCGACAGGGGACGAGCTCCTACGAGCAGTACTTC.

V and J are TRBV5-6 and TRBJ2-3, with 7 bases matching TRBD1. The CDR3 runs to 13 residues. V lost 10 bases to trimming and J lost 2 bases; unmatched junction nucleotides: 7. Germline V CDR1 and CDR2: SGHDT, YYEEEE. Here the CDR3 DNA reads TGTGCCTCCCAGGGGGAACTCACAGATACGCAGTATTTT. Protein sequence: CASQGELTDTQYF.

This clonotype was detected only once. The chain recombines TRBV5-5 with TRBJ1-5, with D possibly TRBD1 on 6 matching bases. Trimming stripped 3 bases from V and 6 bases from J, with 13 bases between. The CDR3 extends over 14 amino acids. The V gene's germline CDR1 is SGHKS and CDR2 YYEKEE (reference sequence). CDR3 in amino acids: CASSSHRDTQPQHF. DNA for the CDR3: TGTGCCAGCAGCTCTCACAGGGATACTCAGCCCCAGCATTTT.

The chain couples TRBV6-5 to TRBJ2-1; 8 nucleotides match TRBD2. V was clipped by 1 base and J by 0 bases; unmatched bases: 8. The CDR3 extends over 18 amino acids. The germline V gene has CDR1 MNHEY and CDR2 SVGAGI. The CDR3 sequence is CASSYLRGAASSYNEQFF. Written as DNA, the CDR3 is TGTGCCAGCAGTTACTTGCGGGGGGCCGCGAGCTCCTACAATGAGCAGTTCTTC.

This clonotype was seen only a few times. The V gene is TRBV20-1, the J gene TRBJ2-1; a possible D gene is TRBD2 (5 bases). The CDR3 extends over 13 amino acids. Deletions cut 1 base from V and 6 bases from J, with 10 bases between. Germline lookup yields CDR1 DFQATT and CDR2 SNEGSKA (reference sequence). The CDR3 loop is CSARGLTSNEQFF. In DNA, the CDR3 is TGCAGTGCTAGAGGCTTAACTAGCAATGAGCAGTTCTTC.

Notes on this clonotype: At one boundary the junction diverges from the germline segment, which might be a read error. The V call is TRBV6-5, the J call TRBJ2-1; the D gene could be TRBD1 or TRBD2 (5 bases each). The CDR3 is made up of 14 amino acids. Germline loops: CDR1 MNHEY, CDR2 SVGAGI. The CDR3 nucleotides are TGTGGCAGCAGTCTGGGACCTACCTACAATGAGCAGTTCTTC. This sequence encodes CGSSLGPTYNEQFF.

Notes on this clonotype: The junction departs from germline at one end; a sequencing error may be responsible. The chain combines TRBV6-4 with TRBJ2-7; D might be TRBD2 (6 bases). Germline V gene lookup returns CDR1 MRHNA and CDR2 SNTAGT. CDR3 length equals 15 residues. The CDR3 reads CASSYSRTTSYEQYF. For the CDR3, the DNA is TGTGCCAGCAGTTACTCCCGGACTACATCCTACGAGCAGTACTTC.

The CDR3 here is CASSLEQLETQYF. The CDR3 DNA reads TGTGCCAGCAGTTTAGAGCAGCTGGAGACCCAGTACTTC. This chain uses TRBV12-3 or TRBV12-4 with TRBJ2-5; D is unresolved. The CDR3 covers 13 residues. The V and J ends lost 1 base and 5 bases respectively, with 8 bases between them.

The genes are TRBV7-2 and TRBJ2-5; 12 bases are a match to TRBD1. The V segment lost 5 bases and the J segment 9 bases; nucleotides outside the gene matches: 10. Germline-derived CDR1 and CDR2 are SGHTA and FQGNSA. The CDR3 contains 15 residues. CDR3 coding DNA: TGTGCCAGCAGCCTAAGGGACAGGGGGCGCGAGGCCCAGTACTTC. This encodes CASSLRDRGREAQYF.

The V and J genes are TRBV25-1 and TRBJ2-1; 10 bases agree with TRBD1. The CDR3 length is 15 residues. V lost 2 bases to trimming and J lost 6 bases; unmatched junction nucleotides: 4. CDR1 and CDR2 (germline): MGHDK, SYGVNS. CDR3 residues: CASSEQGQGSNEQFF. CDR3 nucleotide sequence: TGTGCCAGCAGTGAACAGGGACAGGGGAGCAATGAGCAGTTCTTC.

This chain joins TRBV27 and TRBJ1-6, with D unresolved. CDR1 and CDR2 (germline): MNHEY, SMNVEV (reference sequence). The CDR3 extends over 14 amino acids. V lost 2 bases and J lost 5, with 7 bases in between. The CDR3 DNA reads TGTGCCAGCAGTTTACACAAAAATAATTCACCCCTCCACTTT. Protein product: CASSLHKNNSPLHF.

As concerns this clonotype: Germline and junction disagree at one end, which may indicate a read error. The chain is built from TRBV2 and TRBJ2-4, with D possibly TRBD2 on 6 matching bases. There are 16 residues in the CDR3. Germline V gene sequence: CDR1 SNHLY, CDR2 FYNNEI. CDR3 in amino acids: CASSEARLVSKNIQYF. In nucleotides, the CDR3 is TGTGCCAGCAGCGAAGCACGACTAGTCAGCAAAAACATTCAGTACTTC.

V gene TRBV19 combines with J gene TRBJ2-3, with D perhaps matching TRBD2 (6 bases). V dropped 3 bases and J dropped 0 bases, with 10 bases sitting between them. The germline V gene encodes CDR1 LNHDA and CDR2 SQIVND (reference sequence). CDR3 length: 15 amino acids. CDR3 sequence reads: CASSMGRESTDTQYF. DNA for the CDR3: TGTGCCAGTAGTATGGGTCGGGAGAGCACAGATACGCAGTATTTT.

The chain couples TRBV20-1 to TRBJ2-1; D might be TRBD2 (6 bases). Germline values: CDR1 DFQATT, CDR2 SNEGSKA (reference sequence). The length of the CDR3 is 15 residues. V lost 1 base and J 5 bases, leaving 15 bases between the germline ends. Here the CDR3 reads CSARGGTAGHNEQFF. For the CDR3, the DNA is TGCAGTGCTAGAGGCGGCACGGCGGGGCACAATGAGCAGTTCTTC.